The 18 T cell receptor beta chains below come from one sample, sequenced in a study of T-cell reconstitution after alpha-beta-depleted transplantation in children. This sample's TCRbeta library carried unique molecular identifier barcodes. TCRdb passed the PCR reads through MiXCR, listing each CDR3 protein once. The sample carries about a million distinct CDR3 sequences, roughly 29% recorded once. The sequenced sample was PBMCs, mostly from graft donor cells, obtained 360 days after TCRalphabeta/CD19-depleted stem cell transplant. These receptors all stem from a boy under three years old who had a stem cell transplant for SCID, so the T cells may come from the graft donor.

This clonotype was seen only a few times. The rearrangement joins TRBV5-6 to TRBJ2-1; D remains ambiguous. The CDR3 length is 11 residues. Between the trimmed V and J ends, which lost 5 bases and 6 bases, there was a span of 6 bases. From germline, CDR1 is SGHDT and CDR2 YYEEEE. CDR3 sequence (DNA): TGTGCCAGCAGTTACCGCAATGAGCAGTTCTTC. Amino acid sequence: CASSYRNEQFF.

The chain has TRBV12-3 or TRBV12-4 and TRBJ1-6; D is perhaps TRBD1 (5 bases). The V gene lost 9 bases and the J gene lost 11 bases, with 17 bases spanning the gap. This CDR3 spans 13 amino acids. CDR3 DNA sequence: TGTGCCAGTCATGGGGGGGTTGGGGCACCCCTCCACTTT. Its translation is CASHGGVGAPLHF.

The chain recombines TRBV5-1 with TRBJ2-7; weak D call: TRBD1 (6 bases). Germline assignment: CDR1 SGHRS and CDR2 YFSETQ. Trimming removed 0 bases at V and 3 bases at J, with 22 bases between. This CDR3 is 18 amino acids long. This CDR3 reads CASSLGPGAPSLNYEQYF. CDR3 sequence (DNA): TGCGCCAGCAGCTTGGGTCCAGGGGCGCCCTCCCTCAACTACGAGCAGTACTTC.

This clonotype was recorded many times. The rearrangement links TRBV10-2 to TRBJ1-1; perhaps TRBD1 as D (6 bases). The CDR3 is 16 residues long. The germline V and J ends were trimmed by 7 bases and 4 bases, with 22 bases remaining between them. Germline CDR1 WSHSY, CDR2 SAAADI. Written as DNA, the CDR3 is TGCGCCAGCACTGTGTGGACCCAAGGGGGTAGCACTGAAGCTTTCTTT. It specifies CASTVWTQGGSTEAFF.

The chain joins TRBV28 to TRBJ2-7; TRBD1 matches at 7 bases. J lost 1 base, V lost 2 bases, and 8 bases had no gene match. The CDR3 has 16 amino acids. Germline V gene lookup returns CDR1 MDHEN and CDR2 SYDVKM. As DNA, the CDR3 is TGTGCCAGCAGTTTAATAGGGACAGCGATATCCTACGAGCAGTACTTC. It translates to CASSLIGTAISYEQYF. Full variable domain (outside the CDR3, taken from reference TRBV28 and TRBJ2-7): DVKVTQSSRYLVKRTGEKVFLECVQDMDHENMFWYRQDPGLGLRLIYFSYDVKMKEKGDIPEGYSVSREKKERFSLILESASTNQTSMYLCASSLIGTAISYEQYFGPGTRLTVT.

The V call is TRBV29-1, the J call TRBJ2-5; weak D call: TRBD2 (6 bases). The germline V gene encodes CDR1 SQVTM and CDR2 ANQGSEA. The CDR3 is 15 amino acids. Trimming took 3 bases from V and 2 from J, leaving 16 bases between them. Here the CDR3 reads CSVDPVTRGQETQYF. CDR3 nucleotide sequence: TGCAGCGTTGACCCCGTGACTAGAGGGCAAGAGACCCAGTACTTC.

V usage is TRBV5-6 and J usage is TRBJ2-1, with D uncertain. The germline V gene has CDR1 SGHDT and CDR2 YYEEEE. Trimming removed 0 bases at V and 5 bases at J, with 6 bases between. The CDR3 runs to 13 residues. The CDR3 sequence: CASSLAADNEQFF. In DNA form, the CDR3 reads TGTGCCAGCAGCTTGGCCGCGGACAATGAGCAGTTCTTC.

V gene TRBV5-1 combines with J gene TRBJ2-2; 7 bases are shared with TRBD1. Germline lookup yields CDR1 SGHRS and CDR2 YFSETQ. The CDR3 is 15 amino acids. The trim removed 2 bases at V and 4 bases at J, leaving 5 bases unmatched. CDR3 loop: CASSLETGFTGELFF. The CDR3 nucleotides are TGCGCCAGCAGCTTAGAGACAGGGTTCACCGGGGAGCTGTTTTTT.

V and J are TRBV6-1 and TRBJ1-2; D is unclear. V lost 7 bases and J 0 bases, leaving 21 bases between the germline ends. Germline V gene data show CDR1 as MNHNS and CDR2 as SASEGT. The CDR3 is 17 residues long. The CDR3 loop is CASKPDFSWTTNYGYTF. DNA of the CDR3: TGTGCCAGCAAGCCCGACTTTTCGTGGACCACTAACTATGGCTACACCTTC.

This clonotype came up many times. The CDR3 spells CASRKNTGELFF. The CDR3 DNA follows: TGTGCCTCCAGGAAGAACACCGGGGAGCTGTTTTTT. The chain recombines TRBV7-3 with TRBJ2-2; unclear D gene. The CDR3 extends over 12 amino acids. Trimming left V 11 bases short and J 1 base short, with 8 bases between. CDR1 and CDR2 (germline): SGHTA, FQGTGA.

V is TRBV20-1 and J is TRBJ1-2, with D perhaps TRBD1 (6 bases). Trimming took off 6 bases at V and 8 bases at J, with 19 bases between the two ends. The CDR3 consists of 13 residues. The V gene's germline CDR1 is DFQATT and CDR2 SNEGSKA (reference sequence). In nucleotides, the CDR3 is TGCAGTGCCGCGCCACAGGGTGTTTGGGGCTACACCTTC. This gives the protein CSAAPQGVWGYTF.

Comment on this clonotype: The junction differs from germline at one of its ends, possibly a read error. The chain employs TRBV27 and TRBJ2-7, with D perhaps matching TRBD2 (6 bases). Germline V gene lookup returns CDR1 MNHEY and CDR2 SMNVEV (reference sequence). There are 15 residues in the CDR3. The CDR3 DNA reads TGTGCCAGCAGTCTATCGGGACTCGTGGCCTACGAGCAGTACTTC. Residues: CASSLSGLVAYEQYF.

This clonotype was found a few times. V is TRBV20-1 and J is TRBJ2-7; 9 bases match TRBD1. Germline V lookup: CDR1 DFQATT, CDR2 SNEGSKA (reference sequence). V was pared by 3 bases and J by 3 bases, with 3 bases of the junction left unmatched. This CDR3 region has 13 residues. The CDR3 reads CSASAGQGYEQYF. The CDR3 bases are TGCAGTGCTAGCGCGGGACAGGGCTACGAGCAGTACTTC.

This clonotype was found a few times. The chain combines TRBV20-1 with TRBJ2-1; D is unresolved. V shed 3 bases and J shed 2 bases, with 17 bases lying between them. Germline CDR1 DFQATT, CDR2 SNEGSKA (reference sequence). This CDR3 has 16 residues. This CDR3 reads CSASTWLADAYNEQFF. Here the CDR3 DNA reads TGCAGTGCTAGTACCTGGCTTGCTGACGCCTACAATGAGCAGTTCTTC.

This clonotype was observed a few times. This sequence joins TRBV20-1 and TRBJ1-2, with unresolved D. The germline gives CDR1 DFQATT, CDR2 SNEGSKA (reference sequence). The germline V and J ends were trimmed by 3 bases and 2 bases, with 16 bases remaining between them. The CDR3 contains 15 residues. CDR3 amino acids: CSARPQGSHNYGYTF. The CDR3 nucleotides are TGCAGTGCTAGGCCCCAAGGTAGCCACAACTATGGCTACACCTTC.

This clonotype was observed at least ten times. A read error may produce the germline difference seen at one junction end. The chain combines TRBV5-1 with TRBJ2-1; D is uncertain. The CDR3 extends over 12 amino acids. CDR1 is SGHRS, CDR2 YFSETQ, per germline. CDR3 sequence reads: CASSLRSNEQFF. CDR3 DNA: TGTGCCAGCAGTCTCAGGAGCAATGAGCAGTTCTTC.

This clonotype was counted only a few times. This chain connects TRBV28 to TRBJ2-7; D is unclear. Trimming cost V 3 bases and J 5 bases, with 14 bases left between them. The CDR3 has 14 residues. The V gene's germline CDR1 is MDHEN and CDR2 SYDVKM. The CDR3 DNA sequence: TGTGCCAGCAGTTTTCGGGCAGCTTTAAACGAGCAGTACTTC. Amino acid sequence: CASSFRAALNEQYF.

This clonotype was observed a few times. The CDR3 nucleotides read TGTGCCAGCAGCCAAGTAGTCGGGGGCGGAAACACCATATATTTT. Its protein product is CASSQVVGGGNTIYF. This chain links TRBV3-1 with TRBJ1-3; maybe TRBD1 (6 bases). CDR3 length: 15 residues. Germline lookup yields CDR1 LGHDT and CDR2 YNNKEL (reference sequence). V was trimmed by 1 base and J by 4 bases, leaving 11 bases between them.